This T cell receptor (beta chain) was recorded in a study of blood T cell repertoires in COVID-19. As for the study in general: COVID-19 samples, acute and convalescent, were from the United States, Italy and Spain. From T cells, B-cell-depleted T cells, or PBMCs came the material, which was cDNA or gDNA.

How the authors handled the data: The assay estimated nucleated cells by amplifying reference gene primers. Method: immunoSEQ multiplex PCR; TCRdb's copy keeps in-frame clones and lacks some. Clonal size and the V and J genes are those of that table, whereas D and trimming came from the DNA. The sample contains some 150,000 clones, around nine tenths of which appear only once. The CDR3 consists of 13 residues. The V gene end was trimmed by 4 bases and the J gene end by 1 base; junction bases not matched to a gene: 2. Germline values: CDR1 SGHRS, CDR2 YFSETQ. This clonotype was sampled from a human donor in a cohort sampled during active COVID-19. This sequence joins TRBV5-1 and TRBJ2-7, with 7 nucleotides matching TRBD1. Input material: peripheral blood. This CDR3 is CASSTGQSYEQYF. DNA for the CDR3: TGCGCCAGCAGCACGGGACAGTCCTACGAGCAGTACTTC.